This TCR beta chain was observed in a study of cytomegalovirus exposure and HLA in healthy donors. PCR amplification relied on 60 Vbeta primers (plus 13 Jbeta primers). Some clones are missing from TCRdb's copy, which holds only in-frame ones; the method was immunoSEQ multiplex PCR. The sample comprises 95,000 to 150,000 clones, more than 75% of which are singletons, and approximately 10% rests with the top ten. Comment on this clone: Its specificity is unknown.

Germline V lookup: CDR1 LGHNA, CDR2 YSLEER. With V trimmed by 4 bases and J by 8 bases, 8 bases remained unmatched. The length of the CDR3 is 15 residues. General study findings and limits: The study reported that TCR beta sequences accurately predicted HLA-A and HLA-B alleles in most subjects.

The rearrangement links TRBV4-3 to TRBJ1-4, with 9 positions matching TRBD1. Source material: PBMCs. The sequence was obtained from a man younger than 40 in good health and CMV-seropositive. The DNA of the CDR3 is TGCGCCAGCAGCCTGGGACAGGGCGGTTGGGAAAAACTGTTTTTT. This encodes CASSLGQGGWEKLFF.